This TCR beta chain is from a study of T cell changes during pregnancy in multiple sclerosis. The method was immunoSEQ multiplex PCR; TCRdb's version includes in-frame clones alone and lacks a portion of them. Counted here are approximately 50,000 clones, 92% occurring once; the ten biggest clones make up about 0.69%. CDR3 size: 13 residues. V lost 11 bases, J lost 10 bases, and 12 bases stayed unmatched. CDR1 ENHRY and CDR2 SYGVKD come from the germline V gene. The gene calls are TRBV10-3 and TRBJ2-1, with 9 nucleotides matching TRBD1. Source: CD4+ T cells from peripheral blood mononuclear cells, taken in the third trimester of pregnancy. The TCR sequence derives from a female donor with multiple sclerosis, enrolled in a pregnancy study. The CDR3 DNA sequence: TGTGCCGTCCACTCGGACAGGGGAGGCGAGCAGTTCTTC. This gives the protein CAVHSDRGGEQFF.